This T cell receptor (beta chain) was sequenced during a study of CD8+ T cells in alopecia areata. For the study at large: Donor skin was harvested from roughly 6-12-month-old C3H/HeJ mice with spontaneous alopecia and grafted onto roughly 6-10-week-old female C3H/HeJ recipients.

Sequencing relied on a cDNA template that was reverse transcribed from extracted RNA. Method: immunoSEQ multiplex PCR; TCRdb's copy keeps in-frame clones and lacks some. The repertoire consists of under 350,000 clones, none detected only once. Markers used for sorting pooled cutaneous lymph node cells were CD4, CD8alpha, NKG2D, NKG2ACE and others. Findings of the study overall: Sharing of TCR sequences between patients (possibly for HLA-related reasons) was less clear than in mice.

This clone came up a few times. Antigen: not known. Mouse names are used for the genes. The clonotype comes from a C3H/HeJ mouse with alopecia areata. The MHC haplotype recorded for the strain is H2-k. Sequenced sample: CD4+ T cells sorted from a lymph node.

CDR3 DNA, as far as it was read: TGTGCCAGCGGTGATGCTCCAGGGCGTTAT. Its translation: CASGDAPGRY. The full CDR3 is CASGDAPGRYEQYF. The chain employs TRBV13-2 and TRBJ2-7, with D maybe TRBD1 (5 bases). The read finishes 4 residues shy of the CDR3 end, and the germline J gene is used to complete it. CDR3 length equals 14 residues. CDR1 NNHNN and CDR2 SYGAGS come from the germline V gene (reference sequence).